These T cell receptor beta chains were read from a single sample in a study of response to subunit inactivated influenza vaccine. TCRdb passed the RT-PCR reads through MiXCR, listing each CDR3 protein once. The repertoire holds more than 550,000 distinct CDR3 sequences, with around 10% as singletons. This sample was also put to use in a study of T cells expressing NK-cell markers.

The material sequenced was PBMCs from blood, taken on the day of vaccination. The receptor source for this set is a man aged 50-60 years who received an inactivated influenza vaccine. Each CDR3 is given with its conserved first and last residue. Each record gives: D gene, clone size, V gene, J gene, CDR3 protein, CDR3 DNA. D genes are given only for firm matches. Some rows mark clone size as missing; the rest say once, few, many or name a class of expanded clone.

D: NA
size: few
V: TRBV5-1
J: TRBJ1-1
CDR3: CASSQGTTVNTEAFF
DNA: TGCGCCAGCAGCCAGGGTACGACCGTGAACACTGAAGCTTTCTTT

D: NA
size: few
V: TRBV20-1
J: TRBJ2-7
CDR3: CSASSGLIAYEQYF
DNA: TGCAGTGCTAGTAGCGGACTCATTGCCTACGAGCAGTACTTC

D: NA
size: many
V: TRBV29-1
J: TRBJ2-5
CDR3: CSVEEGPVGTQYF
DNA: TGCAGCGTTGAAGAAGGTCCGGTAGGGACCCAGTACTTC

D: NA
size: few
V: TRBV12-3/TRBV12-4
J: TRBJ2-3
CDR3: CASRPALATPDTQYF
DNA: TGTGCCAGCAGGCCAGCCCTAGCAACGCCAGATACGCAGTATTTT

D: NA
size: few
V: TRBV11-2
J: TRBJ1-1
CDR3: CASRNGWAKMNTEAFF
DNA: TGTGCCAGCCGGAATGGGTGGGCCAAAATGAACACTGAAGCTTTCTTT

D: NA
size: many
V: TRBV29-1
J: TRBJ2-5
CDR3: CSPILAGEETQYF
DNA: TGCAGCCCGATCCTAGCAGGGGAAGAGACCCAGTACTTC

D: NA
size: NA
V: TRBV30
J: TRBJ2-2
CDR3: CAWSTSTGELFF
DNA: TGTGCCTGGAGTACCTCCACCGGGGAGCTGTTTTTT

D: NA
size: NA
V: TRBV20-1
J: TRBJ2-1
CDR3: CSADYSYNEQFF
DNA: TGCAGTGCTGACTACTCCTACAATGAGCAGTTCTTC

D: NA
size: few
V: TRBV5-6
J: TRBJ2-4
CDR3: CASSLALREWAKNIQYF
DNA: TGTGCCAGCAGCTTGGCCCTCCGGGAATGGGCCAAAAACATTCAGTACTTC

D: TRBD1
size: few
V: TRBV7-9
J: TRBJ2-7
CDR3: CASSLAQGDHEQYF
DNA: TGTGCCAGCAGCTTAGCACAGGGGGACCACGAGCAGTACTTC

D: TRBD1
size: few
V: TRBV18
J: TRBJ1-2
CDR3: CASSPRDRRSNYGYTF
DNA: TGTGCCAGCTCACCTCGGGACAGACGATCTAACTATGGCTACACCTTC

D: NA
size: NA
V: TRBV7-9
J: TRBJ1-1
CDR3: CASSWMGRNTEAFF
DNA: TGTGCCAGCAGCTGGATGGGCAGGAACACTGAAGCTTTCTTT

D: TRBD2
size: few
V: TRBV5-1
J: TRBJ2-3
CDR3: CASSRLAGGPSTDTQYF
DNA: TGCGCCAGCAGCAGACTAGCGGGGGGGCCAAGCACAGATACGCAGTATTTT

D: NA
size: few
V: TRBV20-1
J: TRBJ2-7
CDR3: CSASGRETYEQYF
DNA: TGCAGTGCTAGTGGCAGGGAAACCTACGAGCAGTACTTC

D: NA
size: many
V: TRBV28
J: TRBJ2-1
CDR3: CASSLGGQRKDEQFF
DNA: TGTGCCAGCAGTTTAGGGGGCCAGAGAAAGGATGAGCAGTTCTTC

D: NA
size: few
V: TRBV4-1
J: TRBJ2-7
CDR3: CASTRTYRGLDEQYF
DNA: TGCGCCAGCACCAGGACTTACCGGGGGCTAGACGAGCAGTACTTC

D: TRBD2
size: few
V: TRBV20-1
J: TRBJ2-7
CDR3: CSASGLAVSSYEQYF
DNA: TGCAGTGCTAGTGGACTAGCGGTGAGCTCCTACGAGCAGTACTTC

D: NA
size: NA
V: TRBV6-1
J: TRBJ2-5
CDR3: CASSEMAHGQETQYF
DNA: TGTGCCAGCAGTGAAATGGCCCACGGGCAGGAGACCCAGTACTTC

D: TRBD2
size: NA
V: TRBV20-1
J: TRBJ2-1
CDR3: CSLSSGLYNEQFF
DNA: TGCAGCCTTTCTAGCGGATTGTACAATGAGCAGTTCTTC

D: NA
size: NA
V: TRBV6-5
J: TRBJ2-7
CDR3: CASSYSFPASYEQYF
DNA: TGTGCCAGCAGTTACTCGTTTCCCGCCAGCTACGAGCAGTACTTC